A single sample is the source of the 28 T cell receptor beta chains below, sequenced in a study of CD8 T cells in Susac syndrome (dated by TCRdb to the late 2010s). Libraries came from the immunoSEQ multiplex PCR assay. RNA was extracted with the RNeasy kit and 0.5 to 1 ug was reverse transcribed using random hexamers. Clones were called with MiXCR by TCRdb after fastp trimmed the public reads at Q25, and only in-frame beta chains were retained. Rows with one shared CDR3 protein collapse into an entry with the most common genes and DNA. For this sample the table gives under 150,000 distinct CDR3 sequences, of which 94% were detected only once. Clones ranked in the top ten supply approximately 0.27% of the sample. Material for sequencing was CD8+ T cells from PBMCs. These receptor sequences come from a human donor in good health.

CDR3 region: CAWSWGSRTNEKLFF. CDR3 DNA sequence: TGTGCCTGGAGTTGGGGTAGCCGCACTAATGAAAAACTGTTTTTT. V gene TRBV30 combines with J gene TRBJ1-4; no reliable D call. V dropped 2 bases and J dropped 2 bases, with 12 bases sitting between them. This CDR3 is built from 15 residues. Per germline, CDR1 GTSNPN and CDR2 SVGIG (reference sequence).

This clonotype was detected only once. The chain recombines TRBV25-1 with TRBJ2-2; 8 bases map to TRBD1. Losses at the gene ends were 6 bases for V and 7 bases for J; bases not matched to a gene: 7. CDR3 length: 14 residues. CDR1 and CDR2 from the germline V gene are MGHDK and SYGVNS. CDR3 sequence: CASSLQGEFGELFF. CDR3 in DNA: TGTGCCAGCAGCTTACAGGGGGAATTCGGGGAGCTGTTTTTT.

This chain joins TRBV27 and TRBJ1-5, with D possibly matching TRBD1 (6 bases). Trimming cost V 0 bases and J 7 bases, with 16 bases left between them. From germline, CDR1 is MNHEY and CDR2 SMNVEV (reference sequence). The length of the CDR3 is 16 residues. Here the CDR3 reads CASSLSVGAAGQPQHF. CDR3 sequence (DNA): TGTGCCAGCAGTTTATCCGTGGGGGCCGCAGGACAGCCCCAGCATTTT.

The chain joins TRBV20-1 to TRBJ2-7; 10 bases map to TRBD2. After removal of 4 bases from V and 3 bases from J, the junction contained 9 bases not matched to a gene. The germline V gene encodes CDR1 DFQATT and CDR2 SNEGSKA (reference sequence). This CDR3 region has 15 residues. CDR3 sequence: CSAIYTGLANYEQYF. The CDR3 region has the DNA TGCAGTGCTATTTATACGGGACTAGCGAACTACGAGCAGTACTTC.

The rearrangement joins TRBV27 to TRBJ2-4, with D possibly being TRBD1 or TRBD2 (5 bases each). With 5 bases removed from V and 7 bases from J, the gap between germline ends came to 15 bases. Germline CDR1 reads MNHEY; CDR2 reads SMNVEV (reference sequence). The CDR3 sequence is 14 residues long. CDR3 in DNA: TGTGCCAGCAGTGATGGGGGATCGGGGAACATTCAGTACTTC. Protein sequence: CASSDGGSGNIQYF.

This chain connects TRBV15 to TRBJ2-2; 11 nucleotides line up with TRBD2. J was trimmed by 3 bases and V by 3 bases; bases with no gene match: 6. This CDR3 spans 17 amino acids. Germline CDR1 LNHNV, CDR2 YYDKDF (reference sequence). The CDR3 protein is CATSRPPLAGDTGELFF. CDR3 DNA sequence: TGTGCCACCAGCAGGCCCCCACTAGCGGGAGACACCGGGGAGCTGTTTTTT.

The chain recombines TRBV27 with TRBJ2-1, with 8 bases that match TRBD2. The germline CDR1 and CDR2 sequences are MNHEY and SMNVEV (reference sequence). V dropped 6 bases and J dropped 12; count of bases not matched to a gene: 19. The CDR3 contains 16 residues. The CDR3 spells CASRGPGLVDGVGQFF. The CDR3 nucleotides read TGTGCCAGCAGGGGACCGGGACTAGTAGATGGGGTAGGGCAGTTCTTC.

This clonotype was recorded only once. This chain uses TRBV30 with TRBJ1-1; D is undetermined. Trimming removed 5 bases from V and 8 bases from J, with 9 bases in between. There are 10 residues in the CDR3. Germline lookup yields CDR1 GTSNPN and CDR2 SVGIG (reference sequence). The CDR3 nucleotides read TGTGCCTGGGTTGGACCCGAAGCTTTCTTT. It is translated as CAWVGPEAFF.

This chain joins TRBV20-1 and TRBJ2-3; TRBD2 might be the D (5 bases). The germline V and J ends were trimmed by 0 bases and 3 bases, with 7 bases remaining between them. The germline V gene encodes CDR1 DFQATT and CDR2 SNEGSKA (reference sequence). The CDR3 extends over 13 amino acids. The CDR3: CSARDGETDTQYF. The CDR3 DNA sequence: TGCAGTGCTAGAGACGGGGAGACAGATACGCAGTATTTT.

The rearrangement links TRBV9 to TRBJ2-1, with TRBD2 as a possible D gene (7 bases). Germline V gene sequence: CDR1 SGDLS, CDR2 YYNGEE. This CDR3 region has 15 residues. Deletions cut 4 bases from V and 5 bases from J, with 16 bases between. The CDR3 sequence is CASSTGTILDNEQFF. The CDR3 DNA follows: TGTGCCAGCAGCACAGGGACTATCCTTGACAATGAGCAGTTCTTC.

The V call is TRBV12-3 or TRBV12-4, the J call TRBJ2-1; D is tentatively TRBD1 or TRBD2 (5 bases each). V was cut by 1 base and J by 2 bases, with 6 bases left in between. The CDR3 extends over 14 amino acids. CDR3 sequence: CASSLGGPYNEQFF. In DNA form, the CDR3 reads TGTGCCAGCAGTTTAGGGGGACCCTACAATGAGCAGTTCTTC.

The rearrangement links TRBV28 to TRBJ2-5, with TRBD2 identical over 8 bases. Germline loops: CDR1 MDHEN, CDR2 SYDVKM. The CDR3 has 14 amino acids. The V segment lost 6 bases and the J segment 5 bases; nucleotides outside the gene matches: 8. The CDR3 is CASSPRGGIETQYF. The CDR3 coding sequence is TGTGCCAGCAGCCCGCGCGGGGGGATCGAGACCCAGTACTTC.

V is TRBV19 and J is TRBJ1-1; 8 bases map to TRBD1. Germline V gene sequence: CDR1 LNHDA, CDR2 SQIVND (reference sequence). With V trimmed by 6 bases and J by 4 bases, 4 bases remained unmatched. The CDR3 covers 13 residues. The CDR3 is CASSGQGGTEAFF. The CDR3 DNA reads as TGTGCCAGTAGCGGACAGGGCGGCACTGAAGCTTTCTTT.

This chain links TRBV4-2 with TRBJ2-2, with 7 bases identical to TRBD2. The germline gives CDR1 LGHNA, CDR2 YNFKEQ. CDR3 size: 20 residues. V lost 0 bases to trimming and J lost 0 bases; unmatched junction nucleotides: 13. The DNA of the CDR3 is TGTGCCAGCAGCCAAGATCATTCGGCTAGCGGACAACCGAACACCGGGGAGCTGTTTTTT. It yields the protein CASSQDHSASGQPNTGELFF.

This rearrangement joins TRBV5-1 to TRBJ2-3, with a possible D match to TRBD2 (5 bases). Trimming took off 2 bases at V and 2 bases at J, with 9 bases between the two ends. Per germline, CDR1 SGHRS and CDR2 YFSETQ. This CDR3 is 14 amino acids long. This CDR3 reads CASSFDYLTDTQYF. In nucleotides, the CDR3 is TGCGCCAGCAGCTTCGACTACCTCACAGATACGCAGTATTTT.

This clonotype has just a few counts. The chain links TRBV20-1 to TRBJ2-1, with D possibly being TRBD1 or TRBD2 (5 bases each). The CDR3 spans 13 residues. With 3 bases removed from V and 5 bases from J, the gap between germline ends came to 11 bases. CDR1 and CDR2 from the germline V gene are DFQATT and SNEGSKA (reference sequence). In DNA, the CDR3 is TGCAGTGCTAGGTCCGGGACCCACAATGAGCAGTTCTTC. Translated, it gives CSARSGTHNEQFF.

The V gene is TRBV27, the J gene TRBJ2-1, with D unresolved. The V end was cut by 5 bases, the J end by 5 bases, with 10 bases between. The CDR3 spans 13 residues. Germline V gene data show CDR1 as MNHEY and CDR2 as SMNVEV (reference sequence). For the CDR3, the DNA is TGTGCCAGCAGTCCAATGCCCCACAATGAGCAGTTCTTC. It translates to CASSPMPHNEQFF.

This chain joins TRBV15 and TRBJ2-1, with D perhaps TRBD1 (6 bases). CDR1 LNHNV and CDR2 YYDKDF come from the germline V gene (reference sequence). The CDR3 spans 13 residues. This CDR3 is CASADRGNLEQFF. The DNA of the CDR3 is TGTGCTTCTGCGGATAGGGGGAACCTTGAGCAGTTCTTC.

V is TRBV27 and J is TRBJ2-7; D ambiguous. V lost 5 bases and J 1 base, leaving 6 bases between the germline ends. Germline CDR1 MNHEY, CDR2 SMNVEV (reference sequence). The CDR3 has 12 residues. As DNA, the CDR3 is TGTGCCAGCAGTGGGCTGTCCTACGAGCAGTACTTC. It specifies CASSGLSYEQYF.

CDR3 amino acids: CASSLTGQLNEKLFF. CDR3 sequence (DNA): TGTGCCAGCAGTTTAACGGGACAGCTTAATGAAAAACTGTTTTTT. V is TRBV27 and J is TRBJ1-4, with 7 bases identical to TRBD1. This CDR3 has 15 amino acids. J gave up 4 bases and V 2 bases, and 4 bases lay outside the gene matches. Per germline, CDR1 MNHEY and CDR2 SMNVEV (reference sequence).

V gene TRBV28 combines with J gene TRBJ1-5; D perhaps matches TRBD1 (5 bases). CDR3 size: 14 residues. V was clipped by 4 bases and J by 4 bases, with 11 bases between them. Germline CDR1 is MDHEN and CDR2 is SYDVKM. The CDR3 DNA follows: TGTGCCAGCAGTTACGGGACGTTTAATCAGCCCCAGCATTTT. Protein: CASSYGTFNQPQHF.

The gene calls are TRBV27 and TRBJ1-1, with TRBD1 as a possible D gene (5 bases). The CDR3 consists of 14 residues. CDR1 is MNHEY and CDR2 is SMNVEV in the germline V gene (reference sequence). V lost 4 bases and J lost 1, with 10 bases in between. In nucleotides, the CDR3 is TGTGCCAGCAGTTCCCTGGACAAGAACACTGAAGCTTTCTTT. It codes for CASSSLDKNTEAFF.

For the CDR3, the DNA is TGTGCCAGCAGCCTGACTCACGGGACTTCCAGCTCCTACGAGCAGTACTTC. This translates into CASSLTHGTSSSYEQYF. The rearrangement joins TRBV3-1 to TRBJ2-7, with D maybe TRBD2 (6 bases). Trimming took 4 bases from V and 0 from J, leaving 19 bases between them. Germline V gene lookup returns CDR1 LGHDT and CDR2 YNNKEL (reference sequence). The length of the CDR3 is 17 residues.

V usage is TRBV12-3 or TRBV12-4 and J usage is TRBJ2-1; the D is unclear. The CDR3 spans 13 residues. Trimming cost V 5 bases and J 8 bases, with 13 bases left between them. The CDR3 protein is CASSPVRSHEQFF. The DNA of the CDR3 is TGTGCCAGCAGTCCCGTGAGGTCCCATGAGCAGTTCTTC.

CDR3 DNA: TGTGCCAGTAGGACGGGGACAGGAGGCCACGAGCAGTACTTC. Translated: CASRTGTGGHEQYF. J is TRBJ2-7 and V is TRBV19; 8 nucleotides match TRBD1. Trimming removed 6 bases from V and 5 bases from J; junction bases left unmatched: 9. This CDR3 is 14 amino acids long. Germline V CDR1 and CDR2: LNHDA, SQIVND (reference sequence).

As DNA, the CDR3 is TGCGCCAGCAGCACCTCCGGGACTAGCGACGAGCAGTACTTC. Residues: CASSTSGTSDEQYF. The rearrangement joins TRBV5-1 to TRBJ2-7; 10 bases are a match to TRBD2. Trimming took 4 bases from V and 5 from J; bases not matched to a gene: 6. The V gene's germline CDR1 is SGHRS and CDR2 YFSETQ. The length of the CDR3 is 14 residues. Using reference TRBV5-1 and TRBJ2-7 for the parts outside the CDR3, the full variable domain is KAGVTQTPRYLIKTRGQQVTLSCSPISGHRSVSWYQQTPGQGLQFLFEYFSETQRNKGNFPGRFSGRQFSNSRSEMNVSTLELGDSALYLCASSTSGTSDEQYFGPGTRLTVT.

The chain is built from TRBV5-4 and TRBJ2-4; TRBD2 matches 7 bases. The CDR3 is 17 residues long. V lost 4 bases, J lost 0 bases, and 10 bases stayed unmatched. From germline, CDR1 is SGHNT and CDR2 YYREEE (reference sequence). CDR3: CASSPTGGYIAKNIQYF. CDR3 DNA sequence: TGTGCCAGCAGCCCGACGGGGGGATACATAGCCAAAAACATTCAGTACTTC.

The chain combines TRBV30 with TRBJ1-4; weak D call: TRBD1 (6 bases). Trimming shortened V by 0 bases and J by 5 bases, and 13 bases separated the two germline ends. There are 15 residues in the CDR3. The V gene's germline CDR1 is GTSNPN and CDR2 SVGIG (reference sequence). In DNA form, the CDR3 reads TGTGCCTGGAGTGTACGGGGGCCGCGCAATGAAAAACTGTTTTTT. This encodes CAWSVRGPRNEKLFF.